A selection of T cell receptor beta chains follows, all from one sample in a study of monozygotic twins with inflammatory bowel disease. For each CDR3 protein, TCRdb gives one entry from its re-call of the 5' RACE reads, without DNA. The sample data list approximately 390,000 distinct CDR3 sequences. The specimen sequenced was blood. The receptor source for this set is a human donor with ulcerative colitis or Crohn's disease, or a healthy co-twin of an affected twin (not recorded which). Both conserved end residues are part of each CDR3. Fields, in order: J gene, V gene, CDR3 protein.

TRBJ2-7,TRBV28,CASSSNIMGWGHYEQYF
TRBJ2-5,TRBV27,CASSRRTGGLETQYF
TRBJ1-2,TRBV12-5,CASGETFGAYGYTF
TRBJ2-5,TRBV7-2,CASSNAGNQYF
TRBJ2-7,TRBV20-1,CSAPWSGRALEQYF
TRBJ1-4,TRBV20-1,CSAQTGSNEKLFF
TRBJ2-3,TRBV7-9,CASSMGSGEPDTQYF
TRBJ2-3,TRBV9,CASSVGFWETSDTQYF
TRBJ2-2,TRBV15,CATSSRWGSGGNTGELFF
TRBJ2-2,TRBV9,CASSQTRSDTGELFF
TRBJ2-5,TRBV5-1,CASSRDQETQYF
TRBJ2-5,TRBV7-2,CASSLDSGGAKTQYF
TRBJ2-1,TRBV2,CASMGGGRGGEQFF
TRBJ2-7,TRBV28,CASRRQGAATYSYEQYF
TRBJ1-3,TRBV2,CASSEAVGGSGNTIYF
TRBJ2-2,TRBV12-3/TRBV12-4,CASSFFRTGELFF
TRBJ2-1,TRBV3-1,CASSQGGGVEQFF
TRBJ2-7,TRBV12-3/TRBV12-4,CASRPAGGQGEQYF
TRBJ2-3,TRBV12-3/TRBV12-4,CASSLRGRTSTQYF
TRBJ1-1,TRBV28,CASAFGYTEAFF
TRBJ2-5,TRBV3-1,CASSRTVQQETQYF
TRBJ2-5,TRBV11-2,CASGIVQVGGETQYF
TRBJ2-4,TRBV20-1,CSARDPLAKNIQYF
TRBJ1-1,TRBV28,CASSLREIEAFF
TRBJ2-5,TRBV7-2,CASSFGTSGKVETQYF
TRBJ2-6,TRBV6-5,CASSYEGAGANVLTF
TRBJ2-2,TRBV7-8,CASSSPGGLLLGELFF
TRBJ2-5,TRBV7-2,CASSSPGVQETQYF
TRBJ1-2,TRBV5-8,CASSFEGAVGYGYTF
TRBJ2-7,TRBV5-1,CASSLGQSSYEQYF
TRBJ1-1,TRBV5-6,CASRILLTGKGDTEAFF
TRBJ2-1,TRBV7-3,CASSLTGLAYNEQFF
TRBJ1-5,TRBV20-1,CSARKVISNQPQHF
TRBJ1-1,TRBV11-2,CASRKPGPNTEAFF
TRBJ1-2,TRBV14,CASSQDVDWREGYAF
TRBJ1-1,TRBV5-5,CASSLGGYTGSEAFF
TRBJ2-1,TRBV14,CASSQDNEQFF
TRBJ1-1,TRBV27,CASSHPGTGPEAFF
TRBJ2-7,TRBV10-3,CAISESTGYYEQYF
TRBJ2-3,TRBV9,CASSVSTSGVDTQYF
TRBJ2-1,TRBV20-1,CSASLPAGGVYNEQFF
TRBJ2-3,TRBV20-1,CSARGWTDTQYF
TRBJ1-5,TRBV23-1,CASSQSLGGQPDGGPQHF
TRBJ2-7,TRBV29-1,CSVAGGPGSYEQYF
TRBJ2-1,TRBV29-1,CSVEGVGTDYNEQFF
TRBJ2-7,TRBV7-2,CASSLEGGGTYEQYF
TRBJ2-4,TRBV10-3,CAISESSGGTGVNIQYF
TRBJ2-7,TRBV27,CASSPYGRRARYEQYF
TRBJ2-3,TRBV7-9,CASSSGVGDTQYF
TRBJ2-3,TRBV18,CASSPSRLPTDTQYF
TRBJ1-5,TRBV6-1,CASIAGGGSNQPQHF
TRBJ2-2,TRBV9,CASSVAAAGELFF
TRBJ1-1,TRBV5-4,CASSLEPGGRTEAFF
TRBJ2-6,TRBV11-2,CASSLYGGLWAGANVLTF
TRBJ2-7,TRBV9,CASSVATGTAAYEQYF